This T cell receptor beta chain was retrieved from a study of T-cell reconstitution after alpha-beta-depleted transplantation in children (dated by TCRdb to about 2016). Study-level background: T-cell immune reconstitution after TCRalphabeta/CD19-depleted allogeneic hematopoietic cell transplantation in children was quantitatively tracked in the study by means of TCR repertoire profiling.

The library was produced with PCR. The data were produced on an Illumina HiSeq 2500. TCR libraries were prepared with molecular barcoding, using unique molecular identifiers to normalize TCRbeta repertoire quantification. In TCRdb, the public reads were trimmed at Q25 with fastp and aligned with MiXCR, with productive beta chains retained. Merged by CDR3 protein, the rows form single entries marked with the most common genes and DNA. In all, the sample holds 350,000 to 400,000 distinct CDR3 sequences, and 20% of those were seen once. Clones ranked in the top ten supply 3.8% of the sample. From the cysteine up to the phenylalanine, the CDR3 has a length of 14 residues. Here the CDR3 DNA is all that survives: 42 bases in frame from base 1. Here V drops 7 bases and J drops 1 base, and the junction holds 9 bases not matched to any gene. CDR1 SQVTM and CDR2 ANQGSEA are derived from the germline V gene. This clonotype was recorded at least ten times. Which antigen it targets is not known. No base qualities exist here, and no much larger clone lies one base off it.

The TCR sequence derives from a human donor who donated a stem cell graft to a child with acute myeloid leukemia. The sample consisted of PBMCs from the stem cell graft donor, taken from the stem cell graft. Recombination linked TRBV29-1 to TRBJ1-1, with 7 junctional bases fitting TRBD1. The CDR3 has the sequence CSASKAGGNTEAFF. DNA sequence: TGCAGCGCCAGTAAAGCAGGGGGGAACACTGAAGCTTTCTTT.